This T cell receptor beta chain was recorded in a study of neurological immune-mediated disorders. The cDNA came from 5'RACE with 10-nucleotide random UMIs. TCRdb reanalysed the 5' RACE reads using MiXCR and keeps one entry per CDR3 protein. The table records tens of thousands of distinct CDR3 sequences, 3% to 4% of them present only once. General observations from the study: Phylogenetic grouping placed 18 of 34 multiple sclerosis patients' repertoires in one related-CDR3 cluster, a possible signature. None of the features examined (clinical or MRI) was associated with the multiple sclerosis repertoire cluster. CDR3 amino acid sequences of expanded clones were not shared across subjects, a result suggesting private repertoires in all groups.

Germline trimming cut 2 bases from V and 8 bases from J; bases unmatched to any gene: 4. The CDR3 is made up of 14 amino acids. From germline, CDR1 is MNHEY and CDR2 SMNVEV (reference sequence). This clonotype has a count of ten or more. What it binds is not known. This TCR came from a woman aged 45-60 years with multiple sclerosis. The chain couples TRBV27 to TRBJ2-1; 9 bases align to TRBD2. The specimen was PBMCs. The CDR3 bases are TGTGCCAGCAGTTTAGGGATAGCGGGAGATGAGCAGTTCTTC. It specifies CASSLGIAGDEQFF.